A single sample is the source of the 12 T cell receptor beta chains below, sequenced in a study of blood T cell repertoires in COVID-19. This table comes from immunoSEQ multiplex PCR, and its TCRdb copy is limited to in-frame clones, with some not included. This repertoire shows 100,000 or so clones, approximately 89% found once; its top ten account for over 0.35%. Sequenced material: peripheral blood. These receptors all stem from a man aged 60 to 69 with acute or convalescent COVID-19.

V gene TRBV10-2 combines with J gene TRBJ1-6, with D tentatively TRBD1 (5 bases). CDR1 is WSHSY and CDR2 is SAAADI in the germline V gene. V was pared by 2 bases and J by 4 bases, with 12 bases between. The length of the CDR3 is 16 residues. The CDR3: CASSEATAPYNSPLHF. Written as DNA, the CDR3 is TGCGCCAGCAGTGAGGCGACAGCACCTTATAATTCACCCCTCCACTTT.

The chain employs TRBV5-4 and TRBJ2-3; TRBD1 matches at 7 bases. The J segment lost 1 base and the V segment lost 1 base, leaving 0 bases of the junction unmatched. CDR1 and CDR2 (germline): SGHNT, YYREEE (reference sequence). The CDR3 totals 14 residues. CDR3 region: CASSLRGRTDTQYF. In DNA form, the CDR3 reads TGTGCCAGCAGCTTGAGGGGGCGCACAGATACGCAGTATTTT.

The chain has TRBV9 and TRBJ2-3, with 11 nucleotides matching TRBD2. This CDR3 is built from 16 residues. Germline V lookup: CDR1 SGDLS, CDR2 YYNGEE. V trimming: 0 bases; J trimming: 3 bases; junction bases outside the gene matches: 3. CDR3 protein: CASSVVAGGPTDTQYF. The CDR3 DNA sequence: TGTGCCAGCAGCGTAGTAGCGGGGGGGCCGACAGATACGCAGTATTTT.

In this sample, this clone turned up a few times. The chain has TRBV28 and TRBJ1-1; TRBD1 agrees at 8 bases. The CDR3 runs to 15 residues. CDR1 MDHEN and CDR2 SYDVKM come from the germline V gene. With 2 bases clipped from V and 4 bases from J, the junction kept 6 bases outside the gene matches. The CDR3 sequence is CASSLQGALGTEAFF. For the CDR3, the DNA is TGTGCCAGCAGTTTACAGGGGGCTTTGGGCACTGAAGCTTTCTTT.

V is TRBV7-2 and J is TRBJ2-7; no clear D. Trimming stripped 6 bases from V and 0 bases from J, with 12 bases between. Germline V gene lookup returns CDR1 SGHTA and CDR2 FQGNSA. This CDR3 region has 14 residues. The CDR3 nucleotides read TGTGCCAGCAGTGACTGGGTTGGCTCCTACGAGCAGTACTTC. Protein sequence: CASSDWVGSYEQYF.

This clone was seen a few times. The V call is TRBV15, the J call TRBJ2-7; 13 bases are shared with TRBD2. J gave up 5 bases and V 0 bases, and 16 bases lay outside the gene matches. In germline, CDR1 is LNHNV, CDR2 YYDKDF (reference sequence). The length of the CDR3 is 20 residues. The CDR3 region is CATSRDLTSGRAGYFHEQYF. The CDR3 DNA reads TGTGCCACCAGCAGAGATCTCACTAGCGGGAGGGCCGGGTATTTCCACGAGCAGTACTTC.

This clone was observed once. The chain carries TRBV24-1 and TRBJ2-7; TRBD1 agrees at 9 bases. V was pared by 3 bases and J by 3 bases, with 5 bases of the junction left unmatched. The CDR3 covers 15 residues. Germline assignment: CDR1 KGHDR and CDR2 SFDVKD. The CDR3 here is CATSDPTGGNYEQYF. The CDR3 DNA is TGTGCCACCAGTGATCCGACAGGGGGGAACTACGAGCAGTACTTC.

This clone turned up a few times. The chain is built from TRBV7-3 and TRBJ2-1; D gene uncertain. The V end was cut by 4 bases, the J end by 7 bases, with 5 bases between. CDR1 SGHTA and CDR2 FQGTGA come from the germline V gene. This CDR3 comprises 11 residues. CDR3 amino acids: CASSSTNEQFF. In DNA form, the CDR3 reads TGTGCCAGCAGCTCGACTAATGAGCAGTTCTTC.

This sequence joins TRBV11-1 and TRBJ2-5; possible D gene TRBD1, 6 bases. This CDR3 is built from 14 residues. The V gene's germline CDR1 is SGHAT and CDR2 FQDESV (reference sequence). V lost 2 bases to trimming and J lost 0 bases, with 7 bases between them. CDR3 in amino acids: CASSLYRDQETQYF. The DNA of the CDR3 is TGTGCCAGCAGCTTATACAGGGACCAAGAGACCCAGTACTTC.

The rearrangement links TRBV29-1 to TRBJ1-5, with D possibly being TRBD1 (6 bases). CDR3 length equals 13 residues. Germline loops: CDR1 SQVTM, CDR2 ANQGSEA. The germline V and J ends were trimmed by 6 bases and 3 bases, with 12 bases remaining between them. The CDR3 here is CSVARGYNQPQHF. The CDR3 nucleotides read TGCAGCGTCGCCAGGGGCTACAATCAGCCCCAGCATTTT.

The chain is built from TRBV9 and TRBJ1-1; D unresolved. Germline values: CDR1 SGDLS, CDR2 YYNGEE. Deletions cut 2 bases from V and 1 base from J, with 6 bases between. CDR3 length: 13 amino acids. The CDR3 is CASSVAPNTEAFF. The CDR3, as DNA: TGTGCCAGCAGCGTGGCACCGAACACTGAAGCTTTCTTT.

J is TRBJ2-2 and V is TRBV14; possible D gene TRBD2, 7 bases. CDR3 length: 16 amino acids. Germline V gives CDR1 SGHDN, CDR2 FVKESK. The V gene lost 3 bases and the J gene lost 2 bases, with 13 bases spanning the gap. The CDR3 reads CASSHAGGPNTGELFF. CDR3 DNA: TGTGCCAGCAGCCACGCCGGGGGGCCCAACACCGGGGAGCTGTTTTTT.